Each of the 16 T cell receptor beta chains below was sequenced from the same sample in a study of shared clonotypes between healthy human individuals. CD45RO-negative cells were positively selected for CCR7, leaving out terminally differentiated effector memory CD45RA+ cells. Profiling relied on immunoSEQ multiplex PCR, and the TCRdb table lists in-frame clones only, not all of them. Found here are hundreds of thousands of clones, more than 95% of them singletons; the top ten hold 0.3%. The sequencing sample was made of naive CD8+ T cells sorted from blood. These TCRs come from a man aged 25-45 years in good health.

CDR3 sequence: CASSPFRESNEKLFF. In DNA form, the CDR3 reads TGTGCCAGCAGTCCGTTTCGGGAATCTAATGAAAAACTGTTTTTT. This chain connects TRBV28 to TRBJ1-4; D is uncertain. V dropped 5 bases and J dropped 3 bases, with 13 bases sitting between them. Germline V CDR1 and CDR2: MDHEN, SYDVKM. The CDR3 has 15 amino acids.

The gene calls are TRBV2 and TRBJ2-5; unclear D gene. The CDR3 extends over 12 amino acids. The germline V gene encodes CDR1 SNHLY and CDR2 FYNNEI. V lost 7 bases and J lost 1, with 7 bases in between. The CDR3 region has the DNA TGTGCCAGCATTAACAGCCAAGAGACCCAGTACTTC. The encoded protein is CASINSQETQYF. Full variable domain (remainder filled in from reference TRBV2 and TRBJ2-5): EPEVTQTPSHQVTQMGQEVILRCVPISNHLYFYWYRQILGQKVEFLVSFYNNEISEKSEIFDDQFSVERPDGSNFTLKIRSTKLEDSAMYFCASINSQETQYFGPGTRLLVL.

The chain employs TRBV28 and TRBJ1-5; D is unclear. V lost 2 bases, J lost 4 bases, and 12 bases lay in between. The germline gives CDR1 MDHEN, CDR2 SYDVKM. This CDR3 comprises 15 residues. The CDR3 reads CASSLRAIRNQPQHF. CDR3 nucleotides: TGTGCCAGCAGTTTAAGGGCCATCCGGAATCAGCCCCAGCATTTT.

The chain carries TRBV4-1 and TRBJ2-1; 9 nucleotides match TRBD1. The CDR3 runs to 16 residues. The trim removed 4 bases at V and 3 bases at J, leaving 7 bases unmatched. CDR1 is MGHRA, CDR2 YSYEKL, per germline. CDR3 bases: TGCGCCAGCAGCCTCCCGGGGACAGGGATCTACAATGAGCAGTTCTTC. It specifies CASSLPGTGIYNEQFF.

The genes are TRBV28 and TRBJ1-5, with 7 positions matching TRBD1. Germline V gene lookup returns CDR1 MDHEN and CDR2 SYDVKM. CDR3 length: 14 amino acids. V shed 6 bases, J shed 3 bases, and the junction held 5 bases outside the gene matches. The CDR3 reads CASRTGIDNQPQHF. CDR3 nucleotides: TGTGCCAGCAGGACAGGGATTGACAATCAGCCCCAGCATTTT.

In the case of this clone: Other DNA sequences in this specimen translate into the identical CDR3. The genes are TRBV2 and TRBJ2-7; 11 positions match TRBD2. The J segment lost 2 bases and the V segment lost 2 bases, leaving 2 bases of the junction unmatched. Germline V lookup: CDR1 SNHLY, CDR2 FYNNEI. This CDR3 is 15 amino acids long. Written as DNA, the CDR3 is TGTGCCAGCAGTGAACTAGCGGGAGGACCCTACGAGCAGTACTTC. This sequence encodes CASSELAGGPYEQYF.

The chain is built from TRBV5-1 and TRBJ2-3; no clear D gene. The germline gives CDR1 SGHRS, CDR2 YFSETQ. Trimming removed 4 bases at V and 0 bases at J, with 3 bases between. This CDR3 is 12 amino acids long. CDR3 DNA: TGCGCCAGCAGCCCCAGCACAGATACGCAGTATTTT. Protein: CASSPSTDTQYF.

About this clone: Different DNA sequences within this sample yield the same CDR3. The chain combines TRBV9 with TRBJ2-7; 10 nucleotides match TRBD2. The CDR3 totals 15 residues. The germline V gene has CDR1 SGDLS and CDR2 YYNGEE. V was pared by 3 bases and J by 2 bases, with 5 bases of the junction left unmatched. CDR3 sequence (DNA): TGTGCCAGCAGCGCAAAAGGACTAGCGGCCTACGAGCAGTACTTC. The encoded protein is CASSAKGLAAYEQYF.

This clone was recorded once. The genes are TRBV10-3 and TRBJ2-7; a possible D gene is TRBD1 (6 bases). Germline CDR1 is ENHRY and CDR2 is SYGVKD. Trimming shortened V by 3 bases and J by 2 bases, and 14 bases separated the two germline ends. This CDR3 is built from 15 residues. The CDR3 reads CAISDQTGKTYEQYF. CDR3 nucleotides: TGTGCCATCAGTGATCAGACAGGCAAAACCTACGAGCAGTACTTC.

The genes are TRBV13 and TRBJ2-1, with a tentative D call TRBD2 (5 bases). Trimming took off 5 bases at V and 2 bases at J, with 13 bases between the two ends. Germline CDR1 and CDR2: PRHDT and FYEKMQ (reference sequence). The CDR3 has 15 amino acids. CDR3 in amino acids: CASSPADRTYNEQFF. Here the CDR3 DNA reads TGTGCCAGCAGCCCAGCGGACCGAACCTACAATGAGCAGTTCTTC.

CDR3 in amino acids: CASSFSGAGEQYF. For the CDR3, the DNA is TGTGCCAGCAGCTTCTCGGGAGCGGGCGAGCAGTACTTC. The chain combines TRBV7-6 with TRBJ2-7; maybe TRBD2 (6 bases). There are 13 residues in the CDR3. The V end lost 3 bases, the J end lost 6 bases, and 12 bases lay between the germline ends. Germline assignment: CDR1 SGHVS and CDR2 FNYEAQ.

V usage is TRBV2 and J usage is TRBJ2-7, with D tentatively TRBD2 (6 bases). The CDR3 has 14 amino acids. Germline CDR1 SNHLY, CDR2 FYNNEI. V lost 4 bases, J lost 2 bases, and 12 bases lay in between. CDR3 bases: TGTGCCAGCAGTGCGGGGGTGGGGCCCTACGAGCAGTACTTC. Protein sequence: CASSAGVGPYEQYF.

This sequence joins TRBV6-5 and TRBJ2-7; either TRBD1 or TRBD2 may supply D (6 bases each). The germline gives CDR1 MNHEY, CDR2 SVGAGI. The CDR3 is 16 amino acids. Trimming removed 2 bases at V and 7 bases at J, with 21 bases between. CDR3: CASSYQFGGPGLEQYF. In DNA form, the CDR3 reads TGTGCCAGCAGTTACCAATTCGGGGGCCCCGGGTTGGAGCAGTACTTC.

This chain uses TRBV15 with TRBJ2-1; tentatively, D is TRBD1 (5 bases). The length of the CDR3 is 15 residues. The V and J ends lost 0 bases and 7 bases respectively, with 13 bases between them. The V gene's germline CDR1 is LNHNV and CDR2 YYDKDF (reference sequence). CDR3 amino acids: CATSRDRGSANEQFF. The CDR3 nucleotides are TGTGCCACCAGCAGAGATAGGGGCTCAGCGAATGAGCAGTTCTTC.

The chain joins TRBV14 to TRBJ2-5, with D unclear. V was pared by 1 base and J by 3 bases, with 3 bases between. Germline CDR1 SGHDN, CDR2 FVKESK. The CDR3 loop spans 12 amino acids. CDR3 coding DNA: TGTGCCAGCAGCCAAGCAGAAGAGACCCAGTACTTC. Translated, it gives CASSQAEETQYF.

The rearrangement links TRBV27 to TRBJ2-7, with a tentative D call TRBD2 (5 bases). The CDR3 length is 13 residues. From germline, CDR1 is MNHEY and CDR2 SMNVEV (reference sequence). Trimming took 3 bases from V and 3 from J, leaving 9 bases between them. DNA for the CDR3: TGTGCCAGCAGTTTTGACGGGAACTACGAGCAGTACTTC. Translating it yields CASSFDGNYEQYF.